This TCR beta chain emerged from a study of blood T cell repertoires in COVID-19. As for the study in general: Sites in the United States, Italy and Spain provided acute and convalescent COVID-19 samples. PBMCs, B-cell-depleted T cells, or T cells provided the cDNA or gDNA that made up the material.

Study processing details: Amplification with reference gene primers provided the estimates of nucleated cell counts. The protocol was immunoSEQ multiplex PCR, while the TCRdb copy is restricted to in-frame clones and leaves out a portion. The V and J calls and clone size come from that table; D and trimming were worked out from the DNA. Here the sample spans 51,000 or so clones, 70% to 90% being singletons. This TCR derives from an elderly man with acute or convalescent COVID-19. Sequenced input: peripheral blood.

This CDR3 reads CASSRQGYGYTF. CDR3 nucleotide sequence: TGTGCCAGCAGTCGTCAGGGCTATGGCTACACCTTC. This chain joins TRBV2 and TRBJ1-2, with D possibly TRBD1 on 5 matching bases. Trimming removed 5 bases at V and 4 bases at J, with 8 bases between. This CDR3 is 12 amino acids long. The germline CDR1 and CDR2 sequences are SNHLY and FYNNEI.